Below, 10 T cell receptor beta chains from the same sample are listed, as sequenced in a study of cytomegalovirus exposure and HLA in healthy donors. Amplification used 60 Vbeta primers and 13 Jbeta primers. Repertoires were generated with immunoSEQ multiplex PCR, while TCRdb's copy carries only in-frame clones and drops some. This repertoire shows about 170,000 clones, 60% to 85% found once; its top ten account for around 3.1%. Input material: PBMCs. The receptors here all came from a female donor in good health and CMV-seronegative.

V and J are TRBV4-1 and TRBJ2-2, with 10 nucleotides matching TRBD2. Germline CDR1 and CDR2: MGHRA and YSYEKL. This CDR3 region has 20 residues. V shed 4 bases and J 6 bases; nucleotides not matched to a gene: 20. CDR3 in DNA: TGCGCCAGCAGCCCACGAGGGCTAGCGGGAGTCACGGGTCTCCCCGGGGAGCTGTTTTTT. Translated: CASSPRGLAGVTGLPGELFF.

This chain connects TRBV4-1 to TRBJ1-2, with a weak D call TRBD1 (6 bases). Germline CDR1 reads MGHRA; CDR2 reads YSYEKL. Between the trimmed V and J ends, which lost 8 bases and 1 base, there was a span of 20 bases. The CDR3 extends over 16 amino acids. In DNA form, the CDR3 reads TGCGCCAGCGTAAAAACATACACAGGGTATAACTATGGCTACACCTTC. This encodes CASVKTYTGYNYGYTF.

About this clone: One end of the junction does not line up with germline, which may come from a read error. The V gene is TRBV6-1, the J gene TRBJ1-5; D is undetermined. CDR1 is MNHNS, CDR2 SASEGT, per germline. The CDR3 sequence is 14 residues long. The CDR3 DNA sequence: TGTGCCAGCAGTCCCCGCCAGGTAGGTCAGTCCCAGCATTTT. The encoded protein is CASSPRQVGQSQHF.

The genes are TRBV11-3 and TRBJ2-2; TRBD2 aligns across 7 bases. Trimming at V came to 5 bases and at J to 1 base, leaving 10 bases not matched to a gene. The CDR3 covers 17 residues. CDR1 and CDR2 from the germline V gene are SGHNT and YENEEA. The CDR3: CASSPGMVAGNTGELFF. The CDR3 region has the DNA TGTGCCAGCAGCCCAGGCATGGTAGCGGGGAACACCGGGGAGCTGTTTTTT. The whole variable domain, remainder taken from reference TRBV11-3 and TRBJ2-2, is EAGVVQSPRYKIIEKKQPVAFWCNPISGHNTLYWYLQNLGQGPELLIRYENEEAVDDSQLPKDRFSAERLKGVDSTLKIQPAELGDSAVYLCASSPGMVAGNTGELFFGEGSRLTVL.

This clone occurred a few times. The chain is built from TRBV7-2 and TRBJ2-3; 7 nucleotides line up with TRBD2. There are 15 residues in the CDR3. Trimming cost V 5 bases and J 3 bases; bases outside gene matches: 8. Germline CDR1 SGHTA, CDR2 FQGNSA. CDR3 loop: CASSLQTSFTDTQYF. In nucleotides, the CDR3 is TGTGCCAGCAGCCTCCAGACTAGCTTTACAGATACGCAGTATTTT.

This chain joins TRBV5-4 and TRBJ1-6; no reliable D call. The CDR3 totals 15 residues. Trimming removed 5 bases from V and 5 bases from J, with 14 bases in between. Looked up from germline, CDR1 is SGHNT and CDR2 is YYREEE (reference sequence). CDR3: CASRPQSRDNSPLHF. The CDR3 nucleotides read TGTGCCAGCAGACCCCAGAGCCGGGATAATTCACCCCTCCACTTT.

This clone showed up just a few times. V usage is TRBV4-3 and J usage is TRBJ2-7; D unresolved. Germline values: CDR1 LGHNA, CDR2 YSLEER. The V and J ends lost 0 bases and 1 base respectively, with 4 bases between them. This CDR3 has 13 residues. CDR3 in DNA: TGCGCCAGCAGCCAAGATCATTCCTACGAGCAGTACTTC. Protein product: CASSQDHSYEQYF.

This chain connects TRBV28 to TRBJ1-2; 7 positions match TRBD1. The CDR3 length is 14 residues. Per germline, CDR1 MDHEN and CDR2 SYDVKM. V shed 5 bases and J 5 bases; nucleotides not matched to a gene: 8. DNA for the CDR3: TGTGCCAGCAGTGTAGGACAGGCTTTTTATGGCTACACCTTC. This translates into CASSVGQAFYGYTF.

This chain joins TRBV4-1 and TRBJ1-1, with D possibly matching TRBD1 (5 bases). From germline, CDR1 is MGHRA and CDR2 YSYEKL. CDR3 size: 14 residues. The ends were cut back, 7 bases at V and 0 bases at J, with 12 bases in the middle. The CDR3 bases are TGCGCCAGCACTCCGGGACTGATGAACACTGAAGCTTTCTTT. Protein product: CASTPGLMNTEAFF.

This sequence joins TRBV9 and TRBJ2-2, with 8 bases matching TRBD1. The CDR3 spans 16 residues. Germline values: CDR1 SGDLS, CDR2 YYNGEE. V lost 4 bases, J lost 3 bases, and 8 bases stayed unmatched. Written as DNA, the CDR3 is TGTGCCAGCAGCTCTACTGGACAGGGCCACACCGGGGAGCTGTTTTTT. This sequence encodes CASSSTGQGHTGELFF.